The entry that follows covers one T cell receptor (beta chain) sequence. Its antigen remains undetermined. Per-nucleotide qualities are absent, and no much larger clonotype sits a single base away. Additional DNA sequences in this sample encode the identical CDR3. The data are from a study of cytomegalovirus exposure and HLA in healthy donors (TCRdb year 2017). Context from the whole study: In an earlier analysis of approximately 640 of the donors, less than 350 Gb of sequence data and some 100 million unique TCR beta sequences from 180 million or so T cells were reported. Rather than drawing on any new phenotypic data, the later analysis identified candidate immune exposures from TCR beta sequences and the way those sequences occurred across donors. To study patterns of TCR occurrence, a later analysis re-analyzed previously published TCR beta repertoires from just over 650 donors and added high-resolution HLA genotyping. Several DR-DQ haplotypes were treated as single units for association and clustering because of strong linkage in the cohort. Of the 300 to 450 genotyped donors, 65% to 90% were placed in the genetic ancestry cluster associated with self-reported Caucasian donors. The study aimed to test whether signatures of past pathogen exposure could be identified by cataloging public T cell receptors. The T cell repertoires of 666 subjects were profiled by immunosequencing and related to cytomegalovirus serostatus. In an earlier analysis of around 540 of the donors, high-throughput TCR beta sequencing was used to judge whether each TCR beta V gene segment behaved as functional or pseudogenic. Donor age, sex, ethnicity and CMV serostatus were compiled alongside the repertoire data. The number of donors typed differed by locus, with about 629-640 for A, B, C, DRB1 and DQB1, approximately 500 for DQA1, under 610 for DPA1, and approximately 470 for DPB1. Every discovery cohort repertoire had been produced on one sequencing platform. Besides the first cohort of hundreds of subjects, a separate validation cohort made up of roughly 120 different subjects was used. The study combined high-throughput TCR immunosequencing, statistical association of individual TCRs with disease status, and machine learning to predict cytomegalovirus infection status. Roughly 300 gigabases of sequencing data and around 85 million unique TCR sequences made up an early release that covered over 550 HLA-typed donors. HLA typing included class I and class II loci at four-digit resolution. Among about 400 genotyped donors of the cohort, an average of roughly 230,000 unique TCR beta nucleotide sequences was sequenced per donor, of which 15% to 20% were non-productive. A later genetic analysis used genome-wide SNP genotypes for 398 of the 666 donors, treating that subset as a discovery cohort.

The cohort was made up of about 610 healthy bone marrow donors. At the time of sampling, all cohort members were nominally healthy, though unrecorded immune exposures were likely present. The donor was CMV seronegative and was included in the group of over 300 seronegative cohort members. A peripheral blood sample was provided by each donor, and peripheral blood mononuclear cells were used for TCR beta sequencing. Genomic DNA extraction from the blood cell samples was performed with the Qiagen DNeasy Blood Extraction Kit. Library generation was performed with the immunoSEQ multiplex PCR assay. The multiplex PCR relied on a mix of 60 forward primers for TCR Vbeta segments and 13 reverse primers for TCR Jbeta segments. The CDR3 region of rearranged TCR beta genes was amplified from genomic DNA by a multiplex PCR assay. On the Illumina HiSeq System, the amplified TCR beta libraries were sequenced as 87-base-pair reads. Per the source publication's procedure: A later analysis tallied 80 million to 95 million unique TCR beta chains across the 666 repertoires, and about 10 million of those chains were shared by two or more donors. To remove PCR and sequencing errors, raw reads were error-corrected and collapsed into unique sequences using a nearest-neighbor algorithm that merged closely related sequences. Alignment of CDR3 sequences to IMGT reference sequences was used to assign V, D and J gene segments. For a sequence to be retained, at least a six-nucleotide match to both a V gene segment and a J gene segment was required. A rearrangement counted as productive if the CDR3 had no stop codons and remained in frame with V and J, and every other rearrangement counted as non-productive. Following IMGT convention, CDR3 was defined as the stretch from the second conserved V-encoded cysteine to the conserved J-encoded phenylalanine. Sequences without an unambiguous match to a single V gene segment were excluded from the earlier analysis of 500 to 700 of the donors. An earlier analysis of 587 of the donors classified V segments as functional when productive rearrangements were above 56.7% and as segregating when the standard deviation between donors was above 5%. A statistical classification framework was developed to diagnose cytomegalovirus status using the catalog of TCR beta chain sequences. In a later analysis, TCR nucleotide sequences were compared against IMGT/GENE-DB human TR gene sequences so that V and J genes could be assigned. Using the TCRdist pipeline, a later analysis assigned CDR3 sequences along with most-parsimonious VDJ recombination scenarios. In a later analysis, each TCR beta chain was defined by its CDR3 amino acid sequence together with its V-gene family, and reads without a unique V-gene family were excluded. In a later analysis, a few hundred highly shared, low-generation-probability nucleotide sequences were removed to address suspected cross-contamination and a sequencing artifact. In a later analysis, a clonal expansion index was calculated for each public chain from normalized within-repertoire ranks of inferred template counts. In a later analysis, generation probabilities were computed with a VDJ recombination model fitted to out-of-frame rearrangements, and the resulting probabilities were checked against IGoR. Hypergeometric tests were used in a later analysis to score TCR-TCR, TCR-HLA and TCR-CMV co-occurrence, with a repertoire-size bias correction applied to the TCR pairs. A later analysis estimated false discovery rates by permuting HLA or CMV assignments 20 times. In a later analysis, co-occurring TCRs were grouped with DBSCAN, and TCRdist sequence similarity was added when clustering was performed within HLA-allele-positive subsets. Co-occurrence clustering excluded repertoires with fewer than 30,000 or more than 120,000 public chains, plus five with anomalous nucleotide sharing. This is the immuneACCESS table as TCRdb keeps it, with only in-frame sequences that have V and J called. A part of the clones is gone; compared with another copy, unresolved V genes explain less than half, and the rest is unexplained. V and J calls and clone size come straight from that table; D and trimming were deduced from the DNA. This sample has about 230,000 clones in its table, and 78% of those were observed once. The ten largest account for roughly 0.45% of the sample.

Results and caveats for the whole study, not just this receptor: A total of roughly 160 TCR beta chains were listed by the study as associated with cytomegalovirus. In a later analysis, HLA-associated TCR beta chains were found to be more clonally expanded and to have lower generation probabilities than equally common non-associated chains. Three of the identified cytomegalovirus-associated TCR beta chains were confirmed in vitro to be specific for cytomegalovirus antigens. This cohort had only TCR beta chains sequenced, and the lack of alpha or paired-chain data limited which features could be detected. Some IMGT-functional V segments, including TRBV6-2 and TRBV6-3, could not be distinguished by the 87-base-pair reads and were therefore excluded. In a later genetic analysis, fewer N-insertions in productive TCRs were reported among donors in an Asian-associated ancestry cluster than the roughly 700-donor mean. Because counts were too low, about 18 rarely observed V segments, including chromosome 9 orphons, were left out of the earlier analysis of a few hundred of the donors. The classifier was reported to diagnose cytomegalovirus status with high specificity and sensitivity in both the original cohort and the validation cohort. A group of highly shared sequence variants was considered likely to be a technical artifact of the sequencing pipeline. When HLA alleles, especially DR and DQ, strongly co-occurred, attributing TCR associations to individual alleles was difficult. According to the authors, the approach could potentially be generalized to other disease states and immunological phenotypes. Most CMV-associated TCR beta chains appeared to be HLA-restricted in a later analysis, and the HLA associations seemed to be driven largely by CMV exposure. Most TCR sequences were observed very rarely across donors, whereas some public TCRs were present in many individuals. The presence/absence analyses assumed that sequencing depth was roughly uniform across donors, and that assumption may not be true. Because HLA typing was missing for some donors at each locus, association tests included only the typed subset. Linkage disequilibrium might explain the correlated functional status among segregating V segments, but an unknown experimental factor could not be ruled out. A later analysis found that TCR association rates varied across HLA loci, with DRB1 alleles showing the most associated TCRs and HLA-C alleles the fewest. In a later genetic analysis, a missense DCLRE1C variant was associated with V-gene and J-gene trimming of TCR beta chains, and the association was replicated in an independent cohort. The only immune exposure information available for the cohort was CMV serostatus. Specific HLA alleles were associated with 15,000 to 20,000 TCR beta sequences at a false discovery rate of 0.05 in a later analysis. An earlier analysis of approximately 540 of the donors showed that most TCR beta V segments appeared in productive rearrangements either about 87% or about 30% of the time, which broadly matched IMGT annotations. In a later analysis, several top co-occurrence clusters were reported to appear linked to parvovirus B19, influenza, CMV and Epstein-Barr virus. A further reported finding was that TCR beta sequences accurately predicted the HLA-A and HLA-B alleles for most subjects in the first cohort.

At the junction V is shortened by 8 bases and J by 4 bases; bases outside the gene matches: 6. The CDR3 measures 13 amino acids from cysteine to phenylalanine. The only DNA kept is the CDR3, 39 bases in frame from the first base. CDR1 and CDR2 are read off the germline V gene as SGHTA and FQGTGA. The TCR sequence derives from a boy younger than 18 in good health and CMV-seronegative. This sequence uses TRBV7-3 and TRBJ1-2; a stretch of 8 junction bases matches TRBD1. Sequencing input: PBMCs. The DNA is TGTGCCAGCGGGCCAGGGGGCGGCTATGGCTACACCTTC. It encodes CASGPGGGYGYTF.